This T cell receptor (beta chain) was sequenced for a study of neurological immune-mediated disorders. This clonotype was counted many times. The antigen is not known. V lost 0 bases and J 9 bases, leaving 3 bases between the germline ends. This CDR3 is built from 12 residues. The V gene's germline CDR1 is LGHNT and CDR2 FRNRAP. As for time point: longitudinal time-point 3. Template-switch 5'RACE cDNA synthesis added a 10-nucleotide unique molecular identifier. TCRdb called the 5' RACE reads again in MiXCR, with one record for every CDR3 protein. Of about 84,000 distinct CDR3 sequences in the sample, 4.3% were seen once. Study-level results: A possible signature was seen in one related-CDR3 cluster, into which phylogenetic grouping placed the repertoires of 18 of 34 multiple sclerosis patients.

The rearrangement uses TRBV12-5 and TRBJ1-6; D is unresolved. Sequenced material: PBMCs. The receptor's source is a woman aged 60-75 years with multiple sclerosis. CDR3 DNA: TGTGCTAGTGGTTTGGTAACTTCACCCCTCCACTTT. It yields the protein CASGLVTSPLHF.